This entry features one TCR beta chain sequence. The antigen remains unidentified. The method was immunoSEQ multiplex PCR; TCRdb's version includes in-frame clones alone and lacks a portion of them. The sample has tens of thousands of clones; about nine tenths are singletons. This specimen comes from a study of PD-1 blockade in classical Hodgkin lymphoma. At the level of the study: Patients were given intravenous nivolumab, 3 mg/kg, every 2 weeks. Study-level findings and limits: Relapsed/refractory patients reportedly had lower baseline diversity than newly diagnosed patients. The baseline diversity of complete responders showed similarity to that of newly diagnosed patients. TCR diversity rose significantly by C4D1 in CD4+ but not CD8+ cells.

The sample's time point: cycle 4 day 1 (C4D1), after 6 weeks of nivolumab. Every patient relapsed after autologous stem cell transplantation, and brentuximab vedotin exposure varied. V was pared by 0 bases and J by 3 bases, with 9 bases between. The CDR3 is made up of 15 amino acids. Germline V gene sequence: CDR1 SEHNR, CDR2 FQNEAQ (reference sequence). The receptor was isolated from a human donor with classical Hodgkin lymphoma. Sequenced material: peripheral blood mononuclear cells (PBMCs), taken before the fourth cycle of nivolumab. The gene calls are TRBV7-9 and TRBJ1-3; maybe TRBD1 (6 bases). The CDR3 is CASSLAAGDGNTIYF. The CDR3 region has the DNA TGTGCCAGCAGCTTAGCGGCAGGGGATGGAAACACCATATATTTT.